These T cell receptor beta chains were read from a single sample in a study of blood T cell repertoires in COVID-19. The data were produced by immunoSEQ multiplex PCR, yet TCRdb's version contains in-frame clones alone and is incomplete. The table includes 190,000 or so clones, under 80% detected once. The sequenced sample was peripheral blood. The receptors derive from a man in his forties or fifties who had recovered from COVID-19. Each CDR3 is given with its conserved first and last residue. Each record gives: J gene, D gene, clone size, V gene, CDR3 DNA, CDR3 protein. D genes are given only for firm matches. Clone size, where shown, is once, few, many, or a class for clones that have expanded.

J: TRBJ1-2
D: TRBD1
size: .
V: TRBV7-2
DNA: TGTGCCAGCAGCTTAGTTGGACAGGGGATGGATGGCTACACCTTC
CDR3: CASSLVGQGMDGYTF

J: TRBJ2-7
D: TRBD1
size: .
V: TRBV9
DNA: TGTGCCAGCAGCGTAGCGGGACAGAGCTCCTACGAGCAGTACTTC
CDR3: CASSVAGQSSYEQYF

J: TRBJ2-1
D: TRBD1
size: many
V: TRBV27
DNA: TGTGCCAGCAGTTCAGACAGGGGGATAAGTAATGAGCAGTTCTTC
CDR3: CASSSDRGISNEQFF

J: TRBJ2-1
D: .
size: .
V: TRBV6-5
DNA: TGTGCCAGCAGCTTAGAACTTAGCTCCTACAATGAGCAGTTCTTC
CDR3: CASSLELSSYNEQFF

J: TRBJ2-1
D: TRBD2
size: .
V: TRBV27
DNA: TGTGCCAGCAGTCAGACTAGCGGTAACCGAAATGAGCAGTTCTTC
CDR3: CASSQTSGNRNEQFF

J: TRBJ1-4
D: .
size: .
V: TRBV3-1/TRBV3-2
DNA: TGTGCCAGCAGCCCCACTACGGTTTCGCGAGAAAAACTGTTTTTT
CDR3: CASSPTTVSREKLFF

J: TRBJ1-1
D: TRBD1
size: .
V: TRBV7-9
DNA: TGTGCCAGCAGCTCAGGGGGCGCGAGCACTGAAGCTTTCTTT
CDR3: CASSSGGASTEAFF

J: TRBJ2-1
D: TRBD2
size: .
V: TRBV19
DNA: TGTGCCAGTAGCCCTCGACTAGCGGGAGGAAATTCGGGTAACAATGAGCAGTTCTTC
CDR3: CASSPRLAGGNSGNNEQFF

J: TRBJ1-3
D: TRBD1
size: few
V: TRBV28
DNA: TGTGCCAGCAGTTCCCAGGGGGCGCGAGGAAACACCATATATTTT
CDR3: CASSSQGARGNTIYF

J: TRBJ2-7
D: TRBD2
size: .
V: TRBV7-7
DNA: TGTGCCAGCAGCGAAGGACTAGCGGGAGTTGACGAGCAGTACTTC
CDR3: CASSEGLAGVDEQYF

J: TRBJ1-5
D: .
size: .
V: TRBV6-5
DNA: TGTGCCAGCAGAACCGAGGGGCCCCAGCATTTT
CDR3: CASRTEGPQHF

J: TRBJ2-7
D: TRBD2
size: once
V: TRBV28
DNA: TGTGCCAGCAGCCAAGCGGGAGCTTGGGCCTACGAGCAGTACTTC
CDR3: CASSQAGAWAYEQYF

J: TRBJ2-5
D: .
size: .
V: TRBV19
DNA: TGTGCCAGTAGTATAACTGGCGGTCAAGAGACCCAGTACTTC
CDR3: CASSITGGQETQYF

J: TRBJ2-1
D: .
size: .
V: TRBV5-1
DNA: TGCGCCAGCAGCTTGTTCAGTGATGCTCGGGATGAGCAGTTCTTC
CDR3: CASSLFSDARDEQFF

J: TRBJ2-1
D: TRBD2
size: few
V: TRBV7-3
DNA: TGTGCCAGCAGCATCTTAGCGGGATCTTACAATGAGCAGTTCTTC
CDR3: CASSILAGSYNEQFF

J: TRBJ2-3
D: .
size: .
V: TRBV30
DNA: TGTGCCTGGAGTTCAACAGATACGCAGTATTTT
CDR3: CAWSSTDTQYF

J: TRBJ1-2
D: .
size: few
V: TRBV4-3
DNA: TGCGCCAGCAGCCACACCGGGGGCTATGGCTACACCTTC
CDR3: CASSHTGGYGYTF

J: TRBJ2-3
D: TRBD1
size: .
V: TRBV7-2
DNA: TGTGCCAGCAGCTTACGGACAGGGGGTTTGAGAGATACGCAGTATTTT
CDR3: CASSLRTGGLRDTQYF

J: TRBJ1-4
D: .
size: .
V: TRBV4-3
DNA: TGCGCCAGCAGCCAAGTGTGGAGGGCTGAAAAACTGTTTTTT
CDR3: CASSQVWRAEKLFF

J: TRBJ2-6
D: TRBD1
size: .
V: TRBV27
DNA: TGTGCCAGCAGCCGACAGGGCCCCTCTGGGGCCAACGTCCTGACTTTC
CDR3: CASSRQGPSGANVLTF

J: TRBJ1-2
D: .
size: once
V: TRBV12-3/TRBV12-4
DNA: TGTGCCAGCACTTGGGGGGGTGACTATGGCTACACCTTC
CDR3: CASTWGGDYGYTF

J: TRBJ2-3
D: TRBD2
size: few
V: TRBV5-1
DNA: TGCGCCAGCAGCTTCTCGGTAGCGGGAGCTGAAGGCACAGATACGCAGTATTTT
CDR3: CASSFSVAGAEGTDTQYF

J: TRBJ2-1
D: TRBD2
size: .
V: TRBV7-6
DNA: TGTGCCAGCAGTCCTAGCGGGAACTACAATGAGCAGTTCTTC
CDR3: CASSPSGNYNEQFF

J: TRBJ2-7
D: TRBD2
size: .
V: TRBV5-6
DNA: TGTGCCAGCAGCTGGACTAGCGGAAAGGACGAGCAGTACTTC
CDR3: CASSWTSGKDEQYF

J: TRBJ1-6
D: .
size: .
V: TRBV18
DNA: TGTGCCAGCTCACCAGATAGAGGAAATTCACCCCTCCACTTT
CDR3: CASSPDRGNSPLHF

J: TRBJ2-2
D: TRBD2
size: .
V: TRBV10-2
DNA: TGCGCCAGCAGTGAGTCGATGGTTCACGGGAGGGCGACCGGGGAGCTGTTTTTT
CDR3: CASSESMVHGRATGELFF

J: TRBJ2-1
D: TRBD2
size: .
V: TRBV25-1
DNA: TGTGCCAGCAGTAGGTTCGGGTCCCCGGGAGGTGAGCAGTTCTTC
CDR3: CASSRFGSPGGEQFF

J: TRBJ2-1
D: TRBD2
size: .
V: TRBV18
DNA: TGTGCCAGCTCACCAGCCGGGACTAGCGGGAACTCCTACAATGAGCAGTTCTTC
CDR3: CASSPAGTSGNSYNEQFF

J: TRBJ1-5
D: TRBD1
size: .
V: TRBV6-6
DNA: TGTGCCAGCGGAACAGGGGATAATCAGCCCCAGCATTTT
CDR3: CASGTGDNQPQHF

J: TRBJ2-1
D: .
size: .
V: TRBV3-1/TRBV3-2
DNA: TGTGCCACCGTGGACAGCTCCTACAATGAGCAGTTCTTC
CDR3: CATVDSSYNEQFF

J: TRBJ2-1
D: TRBD2
size: .
V: TRBV24-1
DNA: TGTGCCACCGCCCCAGCGGGAAACTCCAATGAGCAGTTCTTC
CDR3: CATAPAGNSNEQFF

J: TRBJ2-1
D: .
size: many
V: TRBV10-1
DNA: TGCGCCAGCAGTGGAGGTCAGAGGAATGAGCAGTTCTTC
CDR3: CASSGGQRNEQFF

J: TRBJ1-1
D: .
size: .
V: TRBV6-6
DNA: TGTGCCAGCAGTTACGGGCAGATGAACACTGAAGCTTTCTTT
CDR3: CASSYGQMNTEAFF

J: TRBJ2-7
D: .
size: .
V: TRBV4-1
DNA: TGCGCCAGCAGCCAAGTCAGGGCGCTAGCGTCAGTCAGGGACTACGAGCAGTACTTC
CDR3: CASSQVRALASVRDYEQYF

J: TRBJ1-1
D: TRBD1
size: .
V: TRBV10-1
DNA: TGCGCCAGCAGCGGACAGGGGGAGGCTTTCTTT
CDR3: CASSGQGEAFF

J: TRBJ2-3
D: TRBD2
size: few
V: TRBV10-2
DNA: TGCGCCAGCGGGCGGGGGAACAGCGATACGCAGTATTTT
CDR3: CASGRGNSDTQYF

J: TRBJ1-5
D: .
size: .
V: TRBV12-3/TRBV12-4
DNA: TGTGCCAGCAGTTCTTCCGATCAGCCCCAGCATTTT
CDR3: CASSSSDQPQHF